This paragraph reports one T cell receptor beta chain. As yet, its antigen is unknown. This same CDR3 is encoded by further DNA sequences in the sample. This CDR3 is 14 amino acids long. From germline, CDR1 is MDHEN and CDR2 SYDVKM. The ends lost 6 bases at V and 4 bases at J; junction bases unmatched: 6. The entry originates in a study of shared clonotypes between healthy human individuals. In the original workflow: Filtering differed because ImmunoSEQ produced junction-only sequences that carried no quality scores. The assay was immunoSEQ multiplex PCR, and TCRdb's table has in-frame clones only and misses some. The V and J calls and clone size are taken from that table; D and trimming were inferred from the DNA. In the table there are about 2,100,000 clones, approximately 94% of which are singletons. CD45RO-negative cells were positively selected for CCR7, leaving out terminally differentiated effector memory CD45RA+ cells. All of the donors resided in Nashville, Tennessee, and each was a Caucasian adult.

General observations from the study: Around 5% of naive CD4 clonotypes were common to several donors.

Input material: naive CD8+ T cells from PBMCs. The receptor was derived from a man aged 18 to 29 in good health. Some clones in this sample may be carry-over from other donors' samples. This chain uses TRBV28 with TRBJ2-7; 10 bases line up with TRBD1. CDR3 protein: CASSPGTGVYEQYF. DNA of the CDR3: TGTGCCAGCAGCCCCGGGACAGGGGTTTACGAGCAGTACTTC.